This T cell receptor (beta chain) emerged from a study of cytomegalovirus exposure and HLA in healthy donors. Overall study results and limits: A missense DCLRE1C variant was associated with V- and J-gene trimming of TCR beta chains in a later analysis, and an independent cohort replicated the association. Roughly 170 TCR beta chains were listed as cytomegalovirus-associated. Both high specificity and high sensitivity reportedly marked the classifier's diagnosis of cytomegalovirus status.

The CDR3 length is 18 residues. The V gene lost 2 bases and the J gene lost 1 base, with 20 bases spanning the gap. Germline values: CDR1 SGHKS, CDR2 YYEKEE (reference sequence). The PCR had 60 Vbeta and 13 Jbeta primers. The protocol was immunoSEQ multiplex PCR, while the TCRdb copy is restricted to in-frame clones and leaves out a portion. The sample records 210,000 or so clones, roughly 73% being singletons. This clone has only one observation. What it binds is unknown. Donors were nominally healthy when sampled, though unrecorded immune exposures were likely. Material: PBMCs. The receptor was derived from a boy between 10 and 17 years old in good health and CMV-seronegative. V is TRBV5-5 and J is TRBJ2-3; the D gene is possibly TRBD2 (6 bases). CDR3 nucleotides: TGTGCCAGCAGCTTTGTAGGGACTTCCCTAGATGGCACAGATACGCAGTATTTT. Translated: CASSFVGTSLDGTDTQYF.